One and the same sample provided the 9 T cell receptor beta chains below, sequenced in a study of Ad26.COV2.S vaccination and SARS-CoV-2 variants listed by TCRdb under 2021. The library was produced with the immunoSEQ multiplex PCR assay. TCRdb's version of the immuneACCESS table is confined to in-frame rearrangements and falls short of the full clone set. An unresolved V gene accounts for under half of the shortfall where checked; the remainder is of unknown origin. The sample contains more than 150,000 clones, around 85% of them found a single time. In total, the top ten clones hold around 6.1% of the sample. The time point label, read with the paper, signifies: individuals recovered from natural SARS-CoV-2 infection. Sequenced here: peripheral blood, sampled after recovery from COVID-19. The receptors shown here come from a human donor who had recovered from COVID-19.

A few counts support this clone. J is TRBJ1-6 and V is TRBV19, with D tentatively TRBD1 (6 bases). The ends were cut back, 7 bases at V and 6 bases at J, with 16 bases in the middle. CDR3 size: 15 residues. The germline V gene encodes CDR1 LNHDA and CDR2 SQIVND (reference sequence). The CDR3 reads CASTRGGGRNSPLHF. As DNA, the CDR3 is TGTGCCAGTACGCGGGGCGGGGGGCGTAATTCACCCCTCCACTTT.

CDR3 amino acids: CASSPGGENTEAFF. The CDR3 coding sequence is TGTGCCAGCAGCCCAGGGGGGGAGAACACTGAAGCTTTCTTT. The chain carries TRBV7-6 and TRBJ1-1; 7 positions agree with TRBD1. CDR1 and CDR2 from the germline V gene are SGHVS and FNYEAQ. V lost 5 bases and J lost 1; bases outside the gene matches: 4. The CDR3 loop spans 14 amino acids.

The chain employs TRBV23-1 and TRBJ1-2, with D perhaps TRBD1 (6 bases). TRBV23-1 is given ORF status, its function remaining uncertain. This CDR3 comprises 17 residues. The V end lost 4 bases, the J end lost 1 base, and 19 bases lay between the germline ends. The CDR3 loop reads CASSPLPVKGDNYGYTF. In DNA form, the CDR3 reads TGCGCCAGCAGTCCATTACCCGTGAAGGGGGATAACTATGGCTACACCTTC.

V usage is TRBV4-1 and J usage is TRBJ1-2; 7 positions agree with TRBD1. J was trimmed by 5 bases and V by 0 bases; bases with no gene match: 6. Looked up from germline, CDR1 is MGHRA and CDR2 is YSYEKL. This CDR3 contains 15 residues. CDR3 amino acids: CASSQEFGTAYGYTF. CDR3 in DNA: TGCGCCAGCAGCCAAGAGTTCGGGACAGCGTATGGCTACACCTTC.

The V gene is TRBV28, the J gene TRBJ2-1; D is unresolved. Trimming removed 7 bases at V and 11 bases at J, with 9 bases between. The germline V gene has CDR1 MDHEN and CDR2 SYDVKM. This CDR3 is 10 amino acids long. Here the CDR3 reads CASNAPKQFF. DNA for the CDR3: TGTGCCAGCAACGCTCCTAAGCAGTTCTTC.

There are a few counts of this clone. The chain is built from TRBV5-4 and TRBJ1-1, with D maybe TRBD1 (5 bases). The CDR3 consists of 13 residues. Germline V CDR1 and CDR2: SGHNT, YYREEE (reference sequence). The germline V and J ends were trimmed by 3 bases and 6 bases, with 12 bases remaining between them. The CDR3 spells CASSSYRGAEAFF. The CDR3 nucleotides are TGTGCCAGCAGCTCATATAGGGGTGCTGAAGCTTTCTTT.

The V and J genes are TRBV5-1 and TRBJ1-2; D gene uncertain. Germline-derived CDR1 and CDR2 are SGHRS and YFSETQ. This CDR3 is built from 14 residues. Trimming shortened V by 3 bases and J by 1 base, and 10 bases separated the two germline ends. CDR3 loop: CASSSEGFNYGYTF. The CDR3 bases are TGCGCCAGCAGCTCGGAGGGCTTTAACTATGGCTACACCTTC. The entire variable domain, with the rest obtained from reference TRBV5-1 and TRBJ1-2, is as follows: KAGVTQTPRYLIKTRGQQVTLSCSPISGHRSVSWYQQTPGQGLQFLFEYFSETQRNKGNFPGRFSGRQFSNSRSEMNVSTLELGDSALYLCASSSEGFNYGYTFGSGTRLTVV.

The chain joins TRBV27 to TRBJ2-7; D perhaps matches TRBD1 (6 bases). V lost 0 bases and J 2 bases, leaving 14 bases between the germline ends. Germline assignment: CDR1 MNHEY and CDR2 SMNVEV (reference sequence). The CDR3 length is 16 residues. The CDR3 region is CASSLSAGALAYEQYF. Here the CDR3 DNA reads TGTGCCAGCAGTTTATCGGCAGGGGCCTTGGCCTACGAGCAGTACTTC.

The chain carries TRBV7-9 and TRBJ2-1; the D gene could be TRBD1 or TRBD2 (6 bases each). The germline V gene encodes CDR1 SEHNR and CDR2 FQNEAQ (reference sequence). The CDR3 is 14 residues long. The V and J ends lost 1 base and 8 bases respectively, with 12 bases between them. CDR3: CASSLGRRGDEQFF. The CDR3 DNA is TGTGCCAGCAGCTTAGGGAGAAGGGGGGATGAGCAGTTCTTC.